This entry lists 10 T cell receptor beta chains sequenced from one sample in a study of blood T cells in healthy people across ages. Sample-barcoded 5' priming and a J-beta primer mix drove a second PCR of roughly 7 to 11 cycles. TCRdb re-called the 5' RACE reads through MiXCR, storing one row per CDR3 protein. The sample contains about 570,000 distinct CDR3 sequences, roughly a quarter of which appear only once. The source material was blood. These receptors were collected from a woman between 65 and 79 years old in good health.

In nucleotides, the CDR3 is TGTGCCAGCAGTGTCTCCGACTTAGAAGCTTTCTTT. It encodes CASSVSDLEAFF. The chain joins TRBV2 to TRBJ1-1, with D unresolved. With 4 bases removed from V and 8 bases from J, the gap between germline ends came to 11 bases. CDR3 length: 12 amino acids. Germline V gives CDR1 SNHLY, CDR2 FYNNEI.

This clonotype was found a few times. V is TRBV5-1 and J is TRBJ1-6, with D perhaps matching TRBD1 (5 bases). The CDR3 runs to 16 residues. The V end lost 1 base, the J end lost 6 bases, and 14 bases lay between the germline ends. CDR1 is SGHRS, CDR2 YFSETQ, per germline. CDR3 in amino acids: CASSLNTGPSNSPLHF. The CDR3 DNA reads as TGCGCCAGCAGCTTGAACACGGGACCAAGTAATTCACCCCTCCACTTT.

This clonotype has a handful of counts. V and J are TRBV6-6 and TRBJ2-1; possibly TRBD1 or TRBD2 for D (5 bases each). V was shortened by 0 bases and J by 16 bases, with 13 bases between the two germline ends. Germline V CDR1 and CDR2: MNHNY, SVGAGI (reference sequence). CDR3 length: 12 residues. The CDR3 DNA is TGTGCCAGCAGTTACTCGGGGGAGATAGAATTCTTC. This codes for CASSYSGEIEFF.

V gene TRBV6-2 or TRBV6-3 combines with J gene TRBJ1-3, with TRBD1 as a possible D gene (5 bases). CDR3 length: 15 amino acids. In germline, CDR1 is MNHEY, CDR2 SVGEGT. V was trimmed by 3 bases and J by 4 bases, leaving 13 bases between them. CDR3 in DNA: TGTGCCAGCAGTTATGCCGGGACGGCAGGAAACACCATATATTTT. Its translation: CASSYAGTAGNTIYF.

The J gene is TRBJ1-1, the V gene TRBV29-1; D perhaps matches TRBD1 (5 bases). Germline V gene data show CDR1 as SQVTM and CDR2 as ANQGSEA. The CDR3 runs 14 residues. Trimming shortened V by 4 bases and J by 0 bases, and 12 bases separated the two germline ends. Here the CDR3 DNA reads TGCAGCGTTGTTCAGGGCAACATGAACACTGAAGCTTTCTTT. Translated, it gives CSVVQGNMNTEAFF.

This clonotype was recorded a few times. The V gene is TRBV25-1, the J gene TRBJ2-5, with D unresolved. This CDR3 region has 16 residues. Trimming cost V 4 bases and J 0 bases, with 15 bases left between them. CDR1 and CDR2 from the germline V gene are MGHDK and SYGVNS. This CDR3 reads CASSGSRILYQETQYF. Written as DNA, the CDR3 is TGTGCCAGCAGTGGGTCTCGAATATTGTACCAAGAGACCCAGTACTTC.

This clonotype has only a few counts. This chain links TRBV5-6 with TRBJ1-4, with D unresolved. Germline V gene sequence: CDR1 SGHDT, CDR2 YYEEEE. CDR3 size: 15 residues. Trimming removed 4 bases from V and 7 bases from J, with 17 bases in between. The CDR3 loop reads CASSLRTARPEKLFF. The CDR3 nucleotides read TGTGCCAGCAGCCTACGGACGGCCCGTCCTGAAAAACTGTTTTTT.

The table lists this clonotype with a few counts. The rearrangement joins TRBV6-2 or TRBV6-3 to TRBJ1-2; D might be TRBD1 (6 bases). Trimming cost V 4 bases and J 8 bases, with 14 bases left between them. The CDR3 is 13 residues long. Germline V gene data show CDR1 as MNHEY and CDR2 as SVGEGT. The DNA for the CDR3 is TGTGCCAGCAGTTCCAGGGGTCTAGACGGCTACACCTTC. It translates to CASSSRGLDGYTF.

This clonotype was detected ten times or more. The chain uses TRBV15 and TRBJ2-5; D not certain. The CDR3 runs to 16 residues. Trimming removed 2 bases at V and 5 bases at J, with 18 bases between. CDR1 and CDR2 (germline): LNHNV, YYDKDF (reference sequence). The chain's CDR3 is CATSRSVVAQVETQYF. CDR3 DNA: TGTGCCACCAGCAGATCAGTAGTGGCCCAGGTGGAGACCCAGTACTTC.

The chain links TRBV20-1 to TRBJ1-1; the D gene is possibly TRBD1 (5 bases). The CDR3 has 11 amino acids. CDR1 is DFQATT, CDR2 SNEGSKA, per germline (reference sequence). The CDR3 nucleotides read TGCAGCGCTGGGGCGAACACTGAAGCTTTCTTT. Translated: CSAGANTEAFF.